This T cell receptor beta chain was sequenced for a study of vaccination effects on CD4 cells after COVID-19. The table came from immunoSEQ multiplex PCR; TCRdb's copy has only in-frame clones and leaves some out. The sample lists some 79,000 clones; roughly 80% were seen once. Note on this clone: Its antigen remains unknown.

Findings and caveats of the study: Few convalescent patients were included, and no early post-infection timepoints were sampled.

V lost 8 bases to trimming and J lost 7 bases, with 21 bases between them. CDR3 length equals 16 residues. Per germline, CDR1 LNHDA and CDR2 SQIVND (reference sequence). ViraFEST expansion of antigen-specific CD4+ T cells with viral peptide pools preceded sequencing. The authors isolated CD4+ T cells after around 9 days of culture. Peptides at about 10 ug/ml and IL-2 at about 10 IU/ml were added to about 2 million PBMC per well. The receptor's source is a human donor who received a COVID-19 vaccine. This specimen consisted of CD4+ T cells from PBMCs cultured with HCoV-229E spike peptides, obtained before COVID-19 vaccination. The chain combines TRBV19 with TRBJ1-6; D unresolved. CDR3 bases: TGTGCCAGTCGAATACTGATAGGAACGCTGAATTCACCCCTCCACTTT. Translated, it gives CASRILIGTLNSPLHF.